This entry lists 24 T cell receptor beta chains sequenced from one sample in a study of T cell responses to AZD1222 COVID-19 vaccine. This table comes from immunoSEQ multiplex PCR, and its TCRdb copy is limited to in-frame clones, with some not included. The sample records about 140,000 clones, approximately 91% being singletons. This specimen was peripheral blood, taken 28 days after the second AZD1222 dose. The receptors were gathered from an adult who received the AZD1222 COVID-19 vaccine.

The chain couples TRBV4-2 to TRBJ2-4, with D hard to call. Trimming shortened V by 4 bases and J by 11 bases, and 24 bases separated the two germline ends. The CDR3 runs to 16 residues. From germline, CDR1 is LGHNA and CDR2 YNFKEQ. CDR3 in amino acids: CASSPGPEAVPLFQYF. CDR3 DNA sequence: TGTGCCAGCAGCCCCGGACCCGAAGCAGTACCCCTGTTTCAGTACTTC.

J is TRBJ2-3 and V is TRBV27, with D possibly TRBD2 on 6 matching bases. V lost 9 bases to trimming and J lost 3 bases, with 19 bases between them. The CDR3 contains 15 residues. Germline V gene lookup returns CDR1 MNHEY and CDR2 SMNVEV (reference sequence). The DNA of the CDR3 is TGTGCCAGGGAGAGAACCGGGAGCTCAACAGATACGCAGTATTTT. Translated: CARERTGSSTDTQYF.

The chain carries TRBV29-1 and TRBJ2-6, with 10 bases that match TRBD1. Trimming took 6 bases from V and 0 from J; bases not matched to a gene: 14. CDR1 and CDR2 (germline): SQVTM, ANQGSEA. This CDR3 contains 19 residues. CDR3 loop: CSVAKGGTGAFSGANVLTF. CDR3 sequence (DNA): TGCAGCGTAGCGAAGGGCGGGACAGGGGCCTTCTCTGGGGCCAACGTCCTGACTTTC.

The chain is built from TRBV5-1 and TRBJ2-7; TRBD1 is a possible D gene (5 bases). The CDR3 covers 12 residues. Germline CDR1 is SGHRS and CDR2 is YFSETQ. V was trimmed by 4 bases and J by 7 bases, leaving 12 bases between them. DNA of the CDR3: TGCGCCAGCAGCCTAAGACCAGGGGAGCAGTACTTC. Translated: CASSLRPGEQYF.

The rearrangement links TRBV5-4 to TRBJ2-3; possible D gene TRBD2, 6 bases. The length of the CDR3 is 14 residues. Germline loops: CDR1 SGHNT, CDR2 YYREEE (reference sequence). The V end lost 5 bases, the J end lost 0 bases, and 10 bases lay between the germline ends. This CDR3 reads CASRLGTSTDTQYF. The CDR3 DNA reads TGTGCCAGCAGACTTGGGACTAGCACAGATACGCAGTATTTT. Using reference TRBV5-4 and TRBJ2-3 for the parts outside the CDR3, the full variable domain is ETGVTQSPTHLIKTRGQQVTLRCSSQSGHNTVSWYQQALGQGPQFIFQYYREEENGRGNFPPRFSGLQFPNYSSELNVNALELDDSALYLCASRLGTSTDTQYFGPGTRLTVL.

This chain connects TRBV6-5 to TRBJ1-1; TRBD1 agrees at 9 bases. V dropped 3 bases and J dropped 5; count of bases not matched to a gene: 7. Looked up from germline, CDR1 is MNHEY and CDR2 is SVGAGI. The CDR3 has 15 amino acids. CDR3 loop: CASSYSGQGRTEAFF. In nucleotides, the CDR3 is TGTGCCAGCAGTTATTCCGGACAGGGGAGAACTGAAGCTTTCTTT.

The chain links TRBV19 to TRBJ2-1; D possibly uses TRBD1 or TRBD2 (5 bases each). Germline CDR1 LNHDA, CDR2 SQIVND (reference sequence). CDR3 length: 14 amino acids. Trimming cost V 3 bases and J 6 bases, with 12 bases left between them. The CDR3 protein is CASSISGPINEQFF. The DNA of the CDR3 is TGTGCCAGTAGTATTTCGGGACCGATCAATGAGCAGTTCTTC.

V gene TRBV12-3 or TRBV12-4 combines with J gene TRBJ1-1; 7 positions agree with TRBD1. The CDR3 extends over 12 amino acids. J gave up 4 bases and V 9 bases, and 5 bases lay outside the gene matches. CDR3 protein: CASKQGITEAFF. The CDR3 DNA reads as TGTGCCAGTAAACAGGGGATCACTGAAGCTTTCTTT.

V is TRBV29-1 and J is TRBJ1-2; no reliable D call. This CDR3 has 14 residues. Trimming took off 4 bases at V and 2 bases at J, with 14 bases between the two ends. The V gene's germline CDR1 is SQVTM and CDR2 ANQGSEA. The CDR3 loop reads CSVVQYTENYGYTF. For the CDR3, the DNA is TGCAGCGTTGTGCAATATACAGAAAACTATGGCTACACCTTC.

This clone was detected once. The rearrangement uses TRBV5-1 and TRBJ1-2, with D perhaps matching TRBD1 (6 bases). Germline CDR1 and CDR2: SGHRS and YFSETQ. The ends were cut back, 2 bases at V and 5 bases at J, with 16 bases in the middle. CDR3 length: 15 amino acids. This CDR3 is CASSFPGADGYGYTF. The CDR3 bases are TGCGCCAGCAGCTTCCCGGGGGCGGACGGGTATGGCTACACCTTC.

The chain joins TRBV7-9 to TRBJ2-3; 8 positions match TRBD1. The CDR3 is 15 residues long. J gave up 4 bases and V 5 bases, and 8 bases lay outside the gene matches. Germline values: CDR1 SEHNR, CDR2 FQNEAQ (reference sequence). The CDR3 sequence: CASSPQGAGADTQYF. CDR3 bases: TGTGCCAGCAGCCCTCAGGGGGCAGGGGCAGATACGCAGTATTTT.

This chain connects TRBV15 to TRBJ1-6; no firm D call. V was cut by 0 bases and J by 7 bases, with 16 bases left in between. Germline V gene lookup returns CDR1 LNHNV and CDR2 YYDKDF (reference sequence). This CDR3 comprises 17 residues. For the CDR3, the DNA is TGTGCCACCAGCAGAGATCTTCACTCGGGAAGCAATTCACCCCTCCACTTT. Translating it yields CATSRDLHSGSNSPLHF.

The chain has TRBV9 and TRBJ2-5, with D hard to call. Trimming pared 4 bases from V and 2 bases from J, leaving 15 bases between. The CDR3 extends over 15 amino acids. From germline, CDR1 is SGDLS and CDR2 YYNGEE. CDR3 bases: TGTGCCAGCAGCCCGAACGAGTGGTTTCAAGAGACCCAGTACTTC. Amino acids: CASSPNEWFQETQYF. Looking up the rest from reference TRBV9 and TRBJ2-5 gives the full variable domain: DSGVTQTPKHLITATGQRVTLRCSPRSGDLSVYWYQQSLDQGLQFLIQYYNGEERAKGNILERFSAQQFPDLHSELNLSSLELGDSALYFCASSPNEWFQETQYFGPGTRLLVL.

The table lists this clone with a count of one. The genes are TRBV7-2 and TRBJ2-7; tentatively, D is TRBD2 (6 bases). Trimming stripped 0 bases from V and 2 bases from J, with 8 bases between. Per germline, CDR1 SGHTA and CDR2 FQGNSA. The CDR3 loop spans 14 amino acids. The CDR3 region is CASSLAGGPYEQYF. CDR3 bases: TGTGCCAGCAGCTTAGCGGGAGGTCCCTACGAGCAGTACTTC.

The chain combines TRBV5-1 with TRBJ2-5; D is uncertain. The length of the CDR3 is 13 residues. In germline, CDR1 is SGHRS, CDR2 YFSETQ. V was clipped by 6 bases and J by 2 bases, with 11 bases between them. CDR3 region: CASNSYSQETQYF. CDR3 DNA sequence: TGCGCCAGCAATTCGTACAGTCAAGAGACCCAGTACTTC. Full variable domain (missing parts from reference TRBV5-1 and TRBJ2-5): KAGVTQTPRYLIKTRGQQVTLSCSPISGHRSVSWYQQTPGQGLQFLFEYFSETQRNKGNFPGRFSGRQFSNSRSEMNVSTLELGDSALYLCASNSYSQETQYFGPGTRLLVL.

This clone was seen just once. CDR3 coding DNA: TGTGCCAGCAGTTTAACGACGGGGATGGGCTACACCTTC. Protein: CASSLTTGMGYTF. The chain employs TRBV27 and TRBJ1-2; no reliable D call. The CDR3 contains 13 residues. Trimming left V 2 bases short and J 8 bases short, with 12 bases between. Germline values: CDR1 MNHEY, CDR2 SMNVEV (reference sequence).

V usage is TRBV27 and J usage is TRBJ1-5; D perhaps matches TRBD1 (5 bases). The CDR3 spans 15 residues. Trimming took 5 bases from V and 9 from J, leaving 20 bases between them. The germline V gene has CDR1 MNHEY and CDR2 SMNVEV (reference sequence). CDR3 in amino acids: CASSLFSGGGRPQHF. CDR3 bases: TGTGCCAGCAGTCTGTTTTCGGGGGGGGGACGGCCCCAGCATTTT.

The genes are TRBV19 and TRBJ2-3; 7 bases match TRBD1. The V and J ends lost 6 bases and 2 bases, in that order; junction bases with no gene match: 14. Per germline, CDR1 LNHDA and CDR2 SQIVND (reference sequence). CDR3 size: 17 residues. The CDR3 spells CASSIPGTERHTDTQYF. CDR3 sequence (DNA): TGTGCCAGTAGCATTCCGGGGACAGAGCGACACACAGATACGCAGTATTTT.

Only one count was recorded for this clone. The chain combines TRBV28 with TRBJ1-5, with D possibly TRBD1 on 5 matching bases. The CDR3 sequence is 15 residues long. Germline CDR1 is MDHEN and CDR2 is SYDVKM. V was cut by 1 base and J by 1 base, with 8 bases left in between. CDR3 sequence (DNA): TGTGCCAGCAGTTTATCCAGGGAAAGCAATCAGCCCCAGCATTTT. It translates to CASSLSRESNQPQHF.

The chain has TRBV29-1 and TRBJ1-2, with D uncertain. Germline CDR1 reads SQVTM; CDR2 reads ANQGSEA. This CDR3 contains 12 residues. Trimming cost V 4 bases and J 4 bases, with 10 bases left between them. The CDR3: CSVVVALYGYTF. CDR3 in DNA: TGCAGCGTTGTGGTCGCCCTCTATGGCTACACCTTC.

The chain uses TRBV4-3 and TRBJ2-1; 7 nucleotides line up with TRBD2. The V segment lost 3 bases and the J segment 0 bases; nucleotides outside the gene matches: 8. From germline, CDR1 is LGHNA and CDR2 YSLEER. The CDR3 has 17 residues. The CDR3 sequence: CASSQDGGTSSYNEQFF. CDR3 sequence (DNA): TGCGCCAGCAGCCAGGACGGGGGGACGAGCTCCTACAATGAGCAGTTCTTC.

The rearrangement links TRBV7-9 to TRBJ2-5; 8 bases are a match to TRBD1. Per germline, CDR1 SEHNR and CDR2 FQNEAQ (reference sequence). This CDR3 has 15 residues. The V and J ends lost 5 bases and 0 bases, in that order; junction bases with no gene match: 5. The CDR3 spells CASSQGQVNQETQYF. CDR3 in DNA: TGTGCCAGCAGCCAGGGACAGGTTAACCAAGAGACCCAGTACTTC. The full variable domain, completed using reference TRBV7-9 and TRBJ2-5, is DTGVSQNPRHKITKRGQNVTFRCDPISEHNRLYWYRQTLGQGPEFLTYFQNEAQLEKSRLLSDRFSAERPKGSFSTLEIQRTEQGDSAMYLCASSQGQVNQETQYFGPGTRLLVL.

The V and J genes are TRBV9 and TRBJ2-1, with a weak D call TRBD2 (5 bases). The germline V gene encodes CDR1 SGDLS and CDR2 YYNGEE. The CDR3 spans 16 residues. Trimming took off 4 bases at V and 4 bases at J, with 18 bases between the two ends. DNA of the CDR3: TGTGCCAGCAGCTCCAGCGGCCAGGCGGCATACAATGAGCAGTTCTTC. This codes for CASSSSGQAAYNEQFF.

This sequence joins TRBV9 and TRBJ1-6; D perhaps matches TRBD1 (5 bases). Germline values: CDR1 SGDLS, CDR2 YYNGEE. V gave up 1 base and J gave up 5 bases, with 16 bases separating them. The CDR3 is made up of 17 amino acids. The CDR3 DNA reads as TGTGCCAGCAGCGTAAATTTTGGGGGTATGGATAATTCACCCCTCCACTTT. Translation: CASSVNFGGMDNSPLHF.